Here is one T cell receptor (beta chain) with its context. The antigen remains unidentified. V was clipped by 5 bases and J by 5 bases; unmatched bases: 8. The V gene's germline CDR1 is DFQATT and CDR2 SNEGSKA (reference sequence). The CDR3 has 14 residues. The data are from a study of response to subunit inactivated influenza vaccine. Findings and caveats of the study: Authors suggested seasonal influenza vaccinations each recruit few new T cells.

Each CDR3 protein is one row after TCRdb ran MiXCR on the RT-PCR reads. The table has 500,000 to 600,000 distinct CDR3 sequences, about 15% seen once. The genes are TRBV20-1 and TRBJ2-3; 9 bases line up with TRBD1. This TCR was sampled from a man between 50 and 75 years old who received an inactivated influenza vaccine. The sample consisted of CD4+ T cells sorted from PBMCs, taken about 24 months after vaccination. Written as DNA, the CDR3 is TGCAGTGCTTACCCGGGACAGGGTCTAGATACGCAGTATTTT. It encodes CSAYPGQGLDTQYF.